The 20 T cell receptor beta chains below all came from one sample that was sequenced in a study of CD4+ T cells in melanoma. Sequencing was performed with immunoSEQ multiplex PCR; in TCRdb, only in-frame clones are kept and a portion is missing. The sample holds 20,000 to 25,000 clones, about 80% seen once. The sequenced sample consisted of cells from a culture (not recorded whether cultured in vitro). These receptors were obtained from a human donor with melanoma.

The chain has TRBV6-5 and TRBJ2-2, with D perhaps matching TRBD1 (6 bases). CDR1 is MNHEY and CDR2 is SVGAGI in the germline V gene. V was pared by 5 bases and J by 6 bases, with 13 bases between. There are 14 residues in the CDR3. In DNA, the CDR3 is TGTGCCAGCAGTAAGAGACAGGTCCCCGGGGAGCTGTTTTTT. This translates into CASSKRQVPGELFF.

The DNA for the CDR3 is TGTGCCAGTAGTATTTCCGGACAAGAGACCCAGTACTTC. It translates to CASSISGQETQYF. The rearrangement uses TRBV19 and TRBJ2-5; D ambiguous. V was clipped by 3 bases and J by 2 bases, with 7 bases between them. The CDR3 spans 13 residues. Germline V gives CDR1 LNHDA, CDR2 SQIVND (reference sequence).

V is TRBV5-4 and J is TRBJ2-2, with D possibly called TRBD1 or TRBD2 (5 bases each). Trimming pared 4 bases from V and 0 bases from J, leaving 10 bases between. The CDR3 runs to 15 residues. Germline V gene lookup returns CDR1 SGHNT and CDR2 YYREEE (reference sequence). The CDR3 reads CASSQGRTNTGELFF. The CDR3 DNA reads TGTGCCAGCAGCCAGGGACGCACGAACACCGGGGAGCTGTTTTTT.

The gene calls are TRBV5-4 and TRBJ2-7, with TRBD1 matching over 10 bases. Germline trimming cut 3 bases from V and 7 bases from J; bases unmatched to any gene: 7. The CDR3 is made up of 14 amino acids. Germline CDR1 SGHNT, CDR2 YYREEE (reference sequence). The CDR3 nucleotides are TGTGCCAGCAGCTCGGGACAGGGGTTCGTAGAGCAGTACTTC. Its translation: CASSSGQGFVEQYF.

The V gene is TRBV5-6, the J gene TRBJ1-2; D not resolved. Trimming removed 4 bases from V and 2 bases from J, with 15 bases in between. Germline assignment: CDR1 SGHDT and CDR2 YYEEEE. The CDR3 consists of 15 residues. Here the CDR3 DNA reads TGTGCCAGCAGCCTGGGCTATAGCCAGAACTATGGCTACACCTTC. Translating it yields CASSLGYSQNYGYTF.

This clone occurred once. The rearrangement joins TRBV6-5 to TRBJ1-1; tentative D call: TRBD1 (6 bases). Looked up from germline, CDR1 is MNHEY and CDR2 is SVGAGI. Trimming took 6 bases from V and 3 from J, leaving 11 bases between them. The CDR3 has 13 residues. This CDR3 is CASRWEGDTEAFF. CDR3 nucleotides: TGTGCCAGCAGGTGGGAGGGGGACACTGAAGCTTTCTTT.

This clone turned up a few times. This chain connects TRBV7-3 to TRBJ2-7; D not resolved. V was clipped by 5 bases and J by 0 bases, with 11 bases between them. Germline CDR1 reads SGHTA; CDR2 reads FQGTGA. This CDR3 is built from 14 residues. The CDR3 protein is CASSPSGGSYEQYF. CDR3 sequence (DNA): TGTGCCAGCAGCCCGTCAGGCGGCTCCTACGAGCAGTACTTC. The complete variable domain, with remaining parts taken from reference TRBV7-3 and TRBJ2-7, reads GAGVSQTPSNKVTEKGKYVELRCDPISGHTALYWYRQSLGQGPEFLIYFQGTGAADDSGLPNDRFFAVRPEGSVSTLKIQRTERGDSAVYLCASSPSGGSYEQYFGPGTRLTVT.

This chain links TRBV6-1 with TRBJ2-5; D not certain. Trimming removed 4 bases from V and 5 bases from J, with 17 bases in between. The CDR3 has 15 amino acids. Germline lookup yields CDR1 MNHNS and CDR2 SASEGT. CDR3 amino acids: CASSGSGTTGETQYF. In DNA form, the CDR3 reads TGTGCCAGCAGTGGGTCTGGCACCACCGGGGAGACCCAGTACTTC.

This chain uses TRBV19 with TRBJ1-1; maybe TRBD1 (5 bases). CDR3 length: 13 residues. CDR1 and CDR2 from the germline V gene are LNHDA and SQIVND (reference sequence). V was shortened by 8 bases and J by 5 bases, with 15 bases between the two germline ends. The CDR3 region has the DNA TGTGCCAGTCGGGGGGTTCGAGGGACTGAAGCTTTCTTT. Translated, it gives CASRGVRGTEAFF.

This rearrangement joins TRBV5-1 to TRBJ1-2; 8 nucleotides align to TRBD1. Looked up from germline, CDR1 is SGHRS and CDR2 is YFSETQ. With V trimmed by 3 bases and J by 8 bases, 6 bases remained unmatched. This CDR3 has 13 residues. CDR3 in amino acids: CASSSDRGRGYTF. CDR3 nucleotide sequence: TGCGCCAGCAGCTCCGACAGGGGTCGAGGCTACACCTTC.

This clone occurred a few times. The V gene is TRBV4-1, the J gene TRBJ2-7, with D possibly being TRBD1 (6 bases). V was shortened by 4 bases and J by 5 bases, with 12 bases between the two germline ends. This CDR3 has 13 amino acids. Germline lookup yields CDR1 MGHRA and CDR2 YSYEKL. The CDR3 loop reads CASSRTNRDEQYF. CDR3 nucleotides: TGCGCCAGCAGCCGCACGAACAGGGACGAGCAGTACTTC.

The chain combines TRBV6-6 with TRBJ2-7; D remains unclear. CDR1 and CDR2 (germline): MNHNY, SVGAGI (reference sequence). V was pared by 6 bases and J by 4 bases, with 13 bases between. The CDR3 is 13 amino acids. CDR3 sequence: CASSPTPKYEQYF. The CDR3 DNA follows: TGTGCCAGCAGCCCGACCCCCAAATACGAGCAGTACTTC.

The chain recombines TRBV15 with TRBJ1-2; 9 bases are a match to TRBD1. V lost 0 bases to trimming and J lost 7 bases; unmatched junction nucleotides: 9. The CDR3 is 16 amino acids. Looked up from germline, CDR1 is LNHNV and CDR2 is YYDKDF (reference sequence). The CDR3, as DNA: TGTGCCACCAGCAGAGACAATTGGGACAGGGATCGTGGCTACACCTTC. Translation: CATSRDNWDRDRGYTF.

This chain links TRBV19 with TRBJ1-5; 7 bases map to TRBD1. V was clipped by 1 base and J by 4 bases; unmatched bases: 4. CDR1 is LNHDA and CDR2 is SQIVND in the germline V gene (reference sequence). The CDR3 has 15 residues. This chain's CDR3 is CASSIAGGANQPQHF. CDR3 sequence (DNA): TGTGCCAGTAGTATAGCAGGGGGAGCGAATCAGCCCCAGCATTTT.

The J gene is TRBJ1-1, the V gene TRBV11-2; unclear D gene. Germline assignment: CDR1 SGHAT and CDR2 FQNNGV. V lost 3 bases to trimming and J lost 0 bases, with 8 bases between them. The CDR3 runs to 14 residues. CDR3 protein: CASSLTAMNTEAFF. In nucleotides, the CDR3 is TGTGCCAGCAGCTTGACGGCTATGAACACTGAAGCTTTCTTT.

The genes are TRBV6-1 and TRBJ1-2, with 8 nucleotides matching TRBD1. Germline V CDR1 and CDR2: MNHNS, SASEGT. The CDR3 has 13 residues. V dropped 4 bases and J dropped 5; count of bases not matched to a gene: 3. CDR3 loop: CASSGTGRYGYTF. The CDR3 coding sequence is TGTGCCAGCAGTGGGACAGGGAGGTATGGCTACACCTTC.

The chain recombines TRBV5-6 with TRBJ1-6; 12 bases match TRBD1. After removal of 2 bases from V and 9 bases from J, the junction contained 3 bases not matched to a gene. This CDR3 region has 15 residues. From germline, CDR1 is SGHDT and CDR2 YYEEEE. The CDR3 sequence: CASSFWDRGLSPLHF. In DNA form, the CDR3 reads TGTGCCAGCAGCTTCTGGGACAGGGGGCTTTCACCCCTCCACTTT.

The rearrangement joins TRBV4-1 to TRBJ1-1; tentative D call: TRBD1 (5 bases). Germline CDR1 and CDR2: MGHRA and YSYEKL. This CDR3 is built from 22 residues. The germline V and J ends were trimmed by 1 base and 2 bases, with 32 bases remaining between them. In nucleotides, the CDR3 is TGCGCCAGCAGCCAAGTTGGTTTGAAGCGTCAGGCCGATTCGGGGGGTAACACTGAAGCTTTCTTT. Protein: CASSQVGLKRQADSGGNTEAFF.

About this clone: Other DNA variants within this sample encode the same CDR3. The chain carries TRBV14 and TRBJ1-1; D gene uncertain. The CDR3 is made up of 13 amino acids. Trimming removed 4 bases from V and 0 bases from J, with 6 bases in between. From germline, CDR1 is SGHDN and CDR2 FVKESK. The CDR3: CASSLGLNTEAFF. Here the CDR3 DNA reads TGTGCCAGCAGCCTAGGATTGAACACTGAAGCTTTCTTT.

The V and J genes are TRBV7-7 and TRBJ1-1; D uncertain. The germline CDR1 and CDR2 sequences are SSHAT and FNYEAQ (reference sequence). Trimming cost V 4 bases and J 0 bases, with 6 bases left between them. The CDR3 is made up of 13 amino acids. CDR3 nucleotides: TGTGCCAGCAGCTCCCAGGTGAACACTGAAGCTTTCTTT. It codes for CASSSQVNTEAFF.